A selection of T cell receptor beta chains follows, all from one sample in a study of technical replicates of blood from a handful of donors. Assay: immunoSEQ multiplex PCR; the TCRdb copy retains only in-frame clones and omits some. This sample has roughly 79,000 clones, with around four fifths found just once. Sequencing used PBMCs. These receptors were collected from a human donor in good health. Some clones in this sample may be carry-over from other donors' samples. The CDR3 runs from the conserved cysteine through the conserved F or W. The D gene is left open where the match is weak. The size of a clone is reported for some rows only, either as once, few or many, or as a class for expanded clones.

V gene: TRBV14; clone size: .; D gene: .; J gene: TRBJ1-2; CDR3 DNA: TGTGCCAGCAGCGATAGGGCGGGAAGGAATGGTGGCTACACCTTC; CDR3 protein: CASSDRAGRNGGYTF
V gene: TRBV9; clone size: .; D gene: .; J gene: TRBJ1-1; CDR3 DNA: TGTGCCAGCAGCCTAGGTGGGAGGAACACTGAAGCTTTCTTT; CDR3 protein: CASSLGGRNTEAFF
V gene: TRBV30; clone size: .; D gene: .; J gene: TRBJ1-1; CDR3 DNA: TGTGCCTGGAGTGATAGGAACACTGAAGCTTTCTTT; CDR3 protein: CAWSDRNTEAFF
V gene: TRBV29-1; clone size: .; D gene: .; J gene: TRBJ2-3; CDR3 DNA: TGCAGTGAACTTGCAGGGGATCGCACAGATACGCAGTATTTT; CDR3 protein: CSELAGDRTDTQYF
V gene: TRBV12-1; clone size: .; D gene: .; J gene: TRBJ2-5; CDR3 DNA: TGTGCCAGCAACTATCAGAGGTGGATGGAGACCCAGTACTTC; CDR3 protein: CASNYQRWMETQYF
V gene: TRBV7-2; clone size: .; D gene: TRBD2; J gene: TRBJ2-3; CDR3 DNA: TGTGCCAGCAGCTTAACTCAGCGGGAGGGCCCCACAGATACGCAGTATTTT; CDR3 protein: CASSLTQREGPTDTQYF
V gene: TRBV7-2; clone size: .; D gene: TRBD2; J gene: TRBJ2-7; CDR3 DNA: TGTGCCAGCAGCCAAGACTTACCCCATCGGGCGGGGAGGGCCTACGAGCAGTACTTC; CDR3 protein: CASSQDLPHRAGRAYEQYF
V gene: TRBV4-1; clone size: .; D gene: .; J gene: TRBJ2-5; CDR3 DNA: TGCGCCAGCAGCCGGGCGAGTACCCGACCCTTGGAGACCCAGTACTTC; CDR3 protein: CASSRASTRPLETQYF
V gene: TRBV7-3; clone size: once; D gene: .; J gene: TRBJ2-1; CDR3 DNA: TGTGCCAGCAGCTTTGGAGAGGGTTTTAATGAGCAGTTCTTC; CDR3 protein: CASSFGEGFNEQFF
V gene: TRBV2; clone size: few; D gene: TRBD1; J gene: TRBJ1-6; CDR3 DNA: TGTGCCAGCAGTGGTGGACAGGGGAGCTCCTATAATTCACCCCTCCACTTT; CDR3 protein: CASSGGQGSSYNSPLHF
V gene: TRBV5-6; clone size: .; D gene: TRBD1; J gene: TRBJ1-5; CDR3 DNA: TGTGCCAGCAGCCCTCGACAGGGATTAGGTGGAGAGCCCCAGCATTTT; CDR3 protein: CASSPRQGLGGEPQHF
V gene: TRBV4-1; clone size: .; D gene: TRBD1; J gene: TRBJ1-2; CDR3 DNA: TGCGCCAGCAGCCAAGATATTGCCCCGGGACAGGGGTCCTATGGCTACACCTTC; CDR3 protein: CASSQDIAPGQGSYGYTF
V gene: TRBV18; clone size: .; D gene: .; J gene: TRBJ2-7; CDR3 DNA: TGTGCCAGCTCACCAGGGGGCGGCGAGCAGTACTTC; CDR3 protein: CASSPGGGEQYF
V gene: TRBV7-2; clone size: few; D gene: .; J gene: TRBJ2-5; CDR3 DNA: TGTGCCAGCAGCTTCGGCGGCTCCACGGAGACCCAGTACTTC; CDR3 protein: CASSFGGSTETQYF
V gene: TRBV9; clone size: .; D gene: .; J gene: TRBJ2-6; CDR3 DNA: TGTGCCAGCAGCGTGGCCGGGACAATGTTCTCTGGGGCCAACGTCCTGACTTTC; CDR3 protein: CASSVAGTMFSGANVLTF
V gene: TRBV4-3; clone size: .; D gene: .; J gene: TRBJ2-1; CDR3 DNA: TGCGCCAGCAGCCAAGAGCGTGGGAGGCAGTTCTTC; CDR3 protein: CASSQERGRQFF
V gene: TRBV7-2; clone size: .; D gene: .; J gene: TRBJ2-7; CDR3 DNA: TGTGCCAGCAGCTTAGCGGCAGCAGGCGCCTCCTACGAGCAGTACTTC; CDR3 protein: CASSLAAAGASYEQYF
V gene: TRBV4-3; clone size: .; D gene: .; J gene: TRBJ2-7; CDR3 DNA: TGCGCCAGCAGCCAAGATCGGACTACGGGCGAGCAGTACTTC; CDR3 protein: CASSQDRTTGEQYF
V gene: TRBV5-4; clone size: .; D gene: .; J gene: TRBJ2-7; CDR3 DNA: TGTGCCAGCAGCTCCGGACGGGGTGTCTACGAGCAGTACTTC; CDR3 protein: CASSSGRGVYEQYF
V gene: TRBV15; clone size: .; D gene: .; J gene: TRBJ1-5; CDR3 DNA: TGTGCCACCAGCAGAGAGAGGGGCGGGGGCAATCAGCCCCAGCATTTT; CDR3 protein: CATSRERGGGNQPQHF
V gene: TRBV7-8; clone size: .; D gene: TRBD2; J gene: TRBJ2-1; CDR3 DNA: TGTGCCAGCAGCTTAGCGCGTTATAGCGGGAGGGCGGGAGGAAATGAGCAGTTCTTC; CDR3 protein: CASSLARYSGRAGGNEQFF
V gene: TRBV18; clone size: .; D gene: TRBD2; J gene: TRBJ2-7; CDR3 DNA: TGTGCCAGCTCACCAGGAAGGAGCGGGAGTAAGGACGAGCAGTACTTC; CDR3 protein: CASSPGRSGSKDEQYF
V gene: TRBV2; clone size: .; D gene: TRBD1; J gene: TRBJ1-5; CDR3 DNA: TGTGCCAGCACCGGACAGGGGTTATGGCCCCAGCATTTT; CDR3 protein: CASTGQGLWPQHF
V gene: TRBV5-6; clone size: .; D gene: TRBD1; J gene: TRBJ1-5; CDR3 DNA: TGTGCCAGCAGCTTGGCAGGGGGCGGACAGCCCCAGCATTTT; CDR3 protein: CASSLAGGGQPQHF
V gene: TRBV7-2; clone size: .; D gene: .; J gene: TRBJ2-5; CDR3 DNA: TGTGCCAGCAGCCTGGTTCAGCGGACCCAAGAGACCCAGTACTTC; CDR3 protein: CASSLVQRTQETQYF
V gene: TRBV2; clone size: .; D gene: TRBD1; J gene: TRBJ2-7; CDR3 DNA: TGTGCCAGCAGGGCCCGGGACAGAGCCTACGAGCAGTACTTC; CDR3 protein: CASRARDRAYEQYF
V gene: TRBV18; clone size: .; D gene: TRBD2; J gene: TRBJ2-1; CDR3 DNA: TGTGCCAGCTCATCTTCGACTAGCGGTCGGAATGAGCAGTTCTTC; CDR3 protein: CASSSSTSGRNEQFF
V gene: TRBV30; clone size: few; D gene: TRBD2; J gene: TRBJ2-7; CDR3 DNA: TGTGCCTGGAGTGTAACTAGCGAGGGCTACGAGCAGTACTTC; CDR3 protein: CAWSVTSEGYEQYF
V gene: TRBV2; clone size: few; D gene: .; J gene: TRBJ2-3; CDR3 DNA: TGTGCCAGCAGTCGGGACATCACAGATACGCAGTATTTT; CDR3 protein: CASSRDITDTQYF
V gene: TRBV2; clone size: .; D gene: TRBD2; J gene: TRBJ2-5; CDR3 DNA: TGTGCCAGCAGTGGGCTAGCGGGAGGTGAGACCCAGTACTTC; CDR3 protein: CASSGLAGGETQYF
V gene: TRBV9; clone size: .; D gene: .; J gene: TRBJ2-5; CDR3 DNA: TGTGCCAGCAGCGTAGAATTAGCTTGGGAGACCCAGTACTTC; CDR3 protein: CASSVELAWETQYF
V gene: TRBV19; clone size: .; D gene: TRBD2; J gene: TRBJ2-2; CDR3 DNA: TGTGCCAGTGGATGGACTAGCGGGAGTATCGGGGAGCTGTTTTTT; CDR3 protein: CASGWTSGSIGELFF
V gene: TRBV7-9; clone size: once; D gene: .; J gene: TRBJ2-1; CDR3 DNA: TGTGCCAGCAGCTTTAACAATGAGCAGTTCTTC; CDR3 protein: CASSFNNEQFF
V gene: TRBV6-5; clone size: .; D gene: TRBD2; J gene: TRBJ2-1; CDR3 DNA: TGTGCCAGCAGTACAAGGACTAGCGGTGCTATCGAGCAGTTCTTC; CDR3 protein: CASSTRTSGAIEQFF
V gene: TRBV5-1; clone size: .; D gene: .; J gene: TRBJ1-2; CDR3 DNA: TGCGCCAGCAGCTTGTGGGGGGGCAGCTATGGCTACACCTTC; CDR3 protein: CASSLWGGSYGYTF
V gene: TRBV7-3; clone size: .; D gene: TRBD1; J gene: TRBJ2-1; CDR3 DNA: TGTGCCAGCAGCACACCCGCCGGGACAGGGAACAATGAGCAGTTCTTC; CDR3 protein: CASSTPAGTGNNEQFF
V gene: TRBV30; clone size: few; D gene: .; J gene: TRBJ2-5; CDR3 DNA: TGTGCCTGGAGTCGGACTCCGTCAGAGACCCAGTACTTC; CDR3 protein: CAWSRTPSETQYF
V gene: TRBV5-1; clone size: .; D gene: .; J gene: TRBJ1-3; CDR3 DNA: TGCGCCAGCAGCTTGGCTGGGACATCTGGAAACACCATATATTTT; CDR3 protein: CASSLAGTSGNTIYF
V gene: TRBV9; clone size: .; D gene: .; J gene: TRBJ2-6; CDR3 DNA: TGTGCCAGCAGCGTCCTCTCTGGGGCCAACGTCCTGACTTTC; CDR3 protein: CASSVLSGANVLTF
V gene: TRBV28; clone size: .; D gene: TRBD2; J gene: TRBJ2-3; CDR3 DNA: TGTGCCAGCAGTTTATTAGCGGGAGGGCCCCCCGGAGATACGCAGTATTTT; CDR3 protein: CASSLLAGGPPGDTQYF
V gene: TRBV2; clone size: .; D gene: .; J gene: TRBJ2-1; CDR3 DNA: TGTGCCAGCAGTGGCGTTGAGCAGTTCTTC; CDR3 protein: CASSGVEQFF
V gene: TRBV7-9; clone size: .; D gene: TRBD1; J gene: TRBJ1-2; CDR3 DNA: TGTGCCAAGCTACAGGGGGCTTTGGTCTATGGCTACACCTTC; CDR3 protein: CAKLQGALVYGYTF
V gene: TRBV27; clone size: once; D gene: TRBD1; J gene: TRBJ2-1; CDR3 DNA: TGTGCCAGCAGCAACTCCGGGACAGGGGGCTCGGATGAGCAGTTCTTC; CDR3 protein: CASSNSGTGGSDEQFF
V gene: TRBV6-4; clone size: .; D gene: .; J gene: TRBJ2-3; CDR3 DNA: TGTGCCAGCAGTGCGACCGGGGGTAGTGATACGCAGTATTTT; CDR3 protein: CASSATGGSDTQYF
V gene: TRBV4-1; clone size: .; D gene: .; J gene: TRBJ1-1; CDR3 DNA: TGCGCCAGCAGCCGACTTCAAGAGGGTACGGAAGCTTTCTTT; CDR3 protein: CASSRLQEGTEAFF
V gene: TRBV9; clone size: few; D gene: .; J gene: TRBJ2-2; CDR3 DNA: TGTGCCAGCAGCGTAGTGGACTCGAACACCGGGGAGCTGTTTTTT; CDR3 protein: CASSVVDSNTGELFF
V gene: TRBV10-3; clone size: once; D gene: .; J gene: TRBJ1-3; CDR3 DNA: TGTGCCATCAGTGAGTCACGGGGGTCTGGAAACACCATATATTTT; CDR3 protein: CAISESRGSGNTIYF